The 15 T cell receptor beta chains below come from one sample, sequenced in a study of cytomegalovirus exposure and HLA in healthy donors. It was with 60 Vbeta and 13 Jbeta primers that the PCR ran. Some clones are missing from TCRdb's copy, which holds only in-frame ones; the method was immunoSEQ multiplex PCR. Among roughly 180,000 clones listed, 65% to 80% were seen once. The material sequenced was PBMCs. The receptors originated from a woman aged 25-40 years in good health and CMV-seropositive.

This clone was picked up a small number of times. The CDR3, as DNA: TGTGCCAGCAGTATTAACGGGAACTATGGCTACACCTTC. It translates to CASSINGNYGYTF. The chain employs TRBV6-1 and TRBJ1-2; no reliable D call. V was clipped by 5 bases and J by 2 bases, with 9 bases between them. The CDR3 covers 13 residues. Germline V gene sequence: CDR1 MNHNS, CDR2 SASEGT.

CDR3: CASSVATAGGGGYTF. The CDR3 DNA follows: TGTGCCAGCAGCGTAGCTACGGCAGGGGGCGGTGGCTACACCTTC. The V call is TRBV9, the J call TRBJ1-2, with 8 nucleotides matching TRBD1. CDR1 is SGDLS and CDR2 is YYNGEE in the germline V gene. The V gene end was trimmed by 0 bases and the J gene end by 7 bases; junction bases not matched to a gene: 8. There are 15 residues in the CDR3.

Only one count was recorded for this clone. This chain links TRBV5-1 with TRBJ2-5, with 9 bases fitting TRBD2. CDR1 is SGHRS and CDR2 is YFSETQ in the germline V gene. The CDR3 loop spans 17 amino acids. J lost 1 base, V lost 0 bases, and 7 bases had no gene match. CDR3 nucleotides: TGCGCCAGCAGCTTGGCTCGGGGCGGGGGGGCCCAAGAGACCCAGTACTTC. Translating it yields CASSLARGGGAQETQYF.

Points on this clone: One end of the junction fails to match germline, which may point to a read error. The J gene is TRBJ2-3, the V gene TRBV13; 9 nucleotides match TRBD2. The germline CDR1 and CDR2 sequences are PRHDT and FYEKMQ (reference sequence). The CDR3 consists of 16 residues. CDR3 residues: CASTLRLAGFTDTQYF. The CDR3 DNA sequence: TGTGCCAGCACCTTACGGCTAGCGGGATTCACAGATACGCAGTATTTT.

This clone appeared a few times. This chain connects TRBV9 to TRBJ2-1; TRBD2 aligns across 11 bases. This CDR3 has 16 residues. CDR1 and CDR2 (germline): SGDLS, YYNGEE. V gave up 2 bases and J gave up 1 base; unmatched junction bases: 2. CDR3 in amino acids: CASSVSGRASYNEQFF. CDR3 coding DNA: TGTGCCAGCAGCGTTAGCGGGAGGGCTTCCTACAATGAGCAGTTCTTC.

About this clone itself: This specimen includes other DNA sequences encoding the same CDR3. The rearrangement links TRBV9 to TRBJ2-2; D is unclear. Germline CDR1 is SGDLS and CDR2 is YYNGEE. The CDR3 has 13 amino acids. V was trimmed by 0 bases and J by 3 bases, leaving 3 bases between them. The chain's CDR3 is CASSVADTGELFF. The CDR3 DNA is TGTGCCAGCAGCGTAGCGGACACCGGGGAGCTGTTTTTT.

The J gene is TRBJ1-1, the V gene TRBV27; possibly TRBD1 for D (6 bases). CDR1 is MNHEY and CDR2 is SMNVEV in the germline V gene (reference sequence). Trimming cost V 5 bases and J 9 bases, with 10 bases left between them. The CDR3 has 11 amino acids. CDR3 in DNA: TGTGCCAGCAGTGCTACAGGGAAAGCTTTCTTT. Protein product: CASSATGKAFF.

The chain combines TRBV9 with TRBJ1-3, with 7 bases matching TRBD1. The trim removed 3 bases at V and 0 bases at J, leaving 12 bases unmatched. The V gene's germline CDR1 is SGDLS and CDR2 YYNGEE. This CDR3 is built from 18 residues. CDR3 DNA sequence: TGTGCCAGCAGCGGACTCGGGACAGCCAGGTACTCTGGAAACACCATATATTTT. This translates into CASSGLGTARYSGNTIYF.

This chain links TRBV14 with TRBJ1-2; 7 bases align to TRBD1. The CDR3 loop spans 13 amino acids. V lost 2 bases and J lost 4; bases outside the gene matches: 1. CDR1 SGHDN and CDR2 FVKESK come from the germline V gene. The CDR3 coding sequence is TGTGCCAGCAGCCAACGGGACAGCTATGGCTACACCTTC. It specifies CASSQRDSYGYTF. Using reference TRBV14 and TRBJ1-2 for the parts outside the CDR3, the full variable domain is EAGVTQFPSHSVIEKGQTVTLRCDPISGHDNLYWYRRVMGKEIKFLLHFVKESKQDESGMPNNRFLAERTGGTYSTLKVQPAELEDSGVYFCASSQRDSYGYTFGSGTRLTVV.

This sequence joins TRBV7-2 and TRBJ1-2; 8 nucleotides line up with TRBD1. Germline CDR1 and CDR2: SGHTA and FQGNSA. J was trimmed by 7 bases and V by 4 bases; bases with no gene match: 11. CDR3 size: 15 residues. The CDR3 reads CASSYEPGGASGYTF. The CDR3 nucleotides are TGTGCCAGCAGCTATGAGCCAGGGGGCGCTTCTGGCTACACCTTC.

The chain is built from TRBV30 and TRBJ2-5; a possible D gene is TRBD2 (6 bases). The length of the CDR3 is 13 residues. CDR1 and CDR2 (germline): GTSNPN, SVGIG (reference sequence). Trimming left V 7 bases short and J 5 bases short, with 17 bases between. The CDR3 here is CAFLTGGGETQYF. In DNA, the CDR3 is TGTGCCTTCCTTACGGGTGGGGGGGAGACCCAGTACTTC.

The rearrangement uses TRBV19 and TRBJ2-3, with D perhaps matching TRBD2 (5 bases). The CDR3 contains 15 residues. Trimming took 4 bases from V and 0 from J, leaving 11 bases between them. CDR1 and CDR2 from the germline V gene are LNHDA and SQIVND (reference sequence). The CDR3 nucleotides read TGTGCCAGTAGTAGGGGAGATCGCAGCACAGATACGCAGTATTTT. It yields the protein CASSRGDRSTDTQYF.

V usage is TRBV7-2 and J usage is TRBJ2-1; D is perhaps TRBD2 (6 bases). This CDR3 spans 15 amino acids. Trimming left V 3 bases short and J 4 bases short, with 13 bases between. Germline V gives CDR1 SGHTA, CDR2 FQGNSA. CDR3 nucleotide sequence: TGTGCCAGCAGCTTCGGCAGGGCGGGATACAATGAGCAGTTCTTC. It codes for CASSFGRAGYNEQFF.

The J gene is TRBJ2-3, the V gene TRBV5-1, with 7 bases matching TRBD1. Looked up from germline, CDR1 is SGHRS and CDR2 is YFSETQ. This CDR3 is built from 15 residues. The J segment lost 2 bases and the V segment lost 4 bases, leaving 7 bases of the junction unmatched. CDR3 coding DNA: TGCGCCAGCAGCGTTACGGGGACAGTCACAGATACGCAGTATTTT. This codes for CASSVTGTVTDTQYF.

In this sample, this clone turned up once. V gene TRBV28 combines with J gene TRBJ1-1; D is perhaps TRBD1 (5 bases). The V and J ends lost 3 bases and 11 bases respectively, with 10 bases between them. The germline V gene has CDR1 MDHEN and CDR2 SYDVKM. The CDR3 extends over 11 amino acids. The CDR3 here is CASSFGALAFF. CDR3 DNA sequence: TGTGCCAGCAGTTTTGGGGCTCTTGCTTTCTTT.